The 12 T cell receptor beta chains reported below all come from one sample, sequenced in a study of cytomegalovirus exposure and HLA in healthy donors. 60 Vbeta and 13 Jbeta primers were used in PCR. Here immunoSEQ multiplex PCR was the method, and the copy in TCRdb shows in-frame clones only, minus some. The table lists about 130,000 clones, roughly 9.6% of them singletons. Sequenced input: PBMCs. These receptors came from a woman aged 35 to 49 in good health and CMV-seropositive.

This clone has just a few counts. The chain joins TRBV2 to TRBJ2-1; no clear D gene. This CDR3 is built from 13 residues. The germline CDR1 and CDR2 sequences are SNHLY and FYNNEI. V gave up 10 bases and J gave up 5 bases, with 15 bases separating them. The CDR3 reads CATNKERDNEQFF. The CDR3 DNA follows: TGTGCCACCAATAAGGAGCGAGACAATGAGCAGTTCTTC.

The gene calls are TRBV7-9 and TRBJ2-3, with a possible D match to TRBD2 (5 bases). Trimming shortened V by 2 bases and J by 0 bases, and 9 bases separated the two germline ends. The CDR3 loop spans 15 amino acids. Germline-derived CDR1 and CDR2 are SEHNR and FQNEAQ (reference sequence). The DNA for the CDR3 is TGTGCCAGCAGCTTACGGGGAGAAAGCACAGATACGCAGTATTTT. Amino acid sequence: CASSLRGESTDTQYF.

This clone came up a few times. This chain joins TRBV18 and TRBJ1-5, with 7 bases matching TRBD1. There are 16 residues in the CDR3. Germline assignment: CDR1 KGHSH and CDR2 LQKENI. With V trimmed by 3 bases and J by 2 bases, 7 bases remained unmatched. For the CDR3, the DNA is TGTGCCAGCTCACCCTACGACAGGGTCCGCAATCAGCCCCAGCATTTT. Protein sequence: CASSPYDRVRNQPQHF.

This clone showed up just a few times. This sequence joins TRBV5-4 and TRBJ1-2, with 9 bases identical to TRBD1. CDR1 is SGHNT and CDR2 is YYREEE in the germline V gene (reference sequence). J lost 2 bases, V lost 4 bases, and 18 bases had no gene match. This CDR3 region has 19 residues. DNA of the CDR3: TGTGCCAGCAGCCCTCACCAGGGGGACAGGGAAAAAGTGAACTATGGCTACACCTTC. As protein: CASSPHQGDREKVNYGYTF.

The chain combines TRBV18 with TRBJ2-3; D might be TRBD2 (6 bases). The CDR3 is 16 amino acids. The germline V and J ends were trimmed by 3 bases and 0 bases, with 13 bases remaining between them. Germline V gene lookup returns CDR1 KGHSH and CDR2 LQKENI. The CDR3 region is CASSPLGTSSTDTQYF. CDR3 coding DNA: TGTGCCAGCTCACCTCTCGGGACTTCTAGCACAGATACGCAGTATTTT.

V and J are TRBV7-2 and TRBJ1-2; 7 nucleotides match TRBD1. The J segment lost 0 bases and the V segment lost 5 bases, leaving 9 bases of the junction unmatched. This CDR3 is built from 16 residues. Germline values: CDR1 SGHTA, CDR2 FQGNSA. CDR3 sequence: CASSPFGQDTNYGYTF. CDR3 nucleotide sequence: TGTGCCAGCAGCCCTTTCGGACAGGATACTAACTATGGCTACACCTTC.

This clone has just a few counts. The chain recombines TRBV5-1 with TRBJ2-7, with 16 bases fitting TRBD2. Per germline, CDR1 SGHRS and CDR2 YFSETQ. The CDR3 length is 17 residues. J was trimmed by 4 bases and V by 4 bases; bases with no gene match: 8. The CDR3 is CASSGGTSGGAMYEQYF. CDR3 coding DNA: TGCGCCAGCAGCGGCGGGACTAGCGGGGGGGCCATGTACGAGCAGTACTTC.

V gene TRBV7-2 combines with J gene TRBJ1-1, with unresolved D. Germline V gene lookup returns CDR1 SGHTA and CDR2 FQGNSA. Trimming took off 5 bases at V and 4 bases at J, with 8 bases between the two ends. The CDR3 has 12 residues. The CDR3 DNA reads TGTGCCAGCAGCCGGAGTACCACTGAAGCTTTCTTT. Translated, it gives CASSRSTTEAFF. Full variable domain (missing parts from reference TRBV7-2 and TRBJ1-1): GAGVSQSPSNKVTEKGKDVELRCDPISGHTALYWYRQSLGQGLEFLIYFQGNSAPDKSGLPSDRFSAERTGGSVSTLTIQRTQQEDSAVYLCASSRSTTEAFFGQGTRLTVV.

Concerning this clone itself: Other DNA sequences from this sample encode an identical CDR3 as well. V usage is TRBV5-1 and J usage is TRBJ1-1; D may be TRBD1 (6 bases). CDR1 and CDR2 (germline): SGHRS, YFSETQ. The CDR3 totals 13 residues. With 4 bases removed from V and 1 base from J, the gap between germline ends came to 8 bases. CDR3 amino acids: CASSLGANTEAFF. The CDR3 DNA follows: TGCGCCAGCAGCCTGGGGGCGAACACTGAAGCTTTCTTT.

The table lists this clone with a few counts. This chain connects TRBV6-1 to TRBJ2-5; TRBD1 matches at 8 bases. The DNA end is more similar to TRBJ2-7, so the J call may be wrong. Germline V gene sequence: CDR1 MNHNS, CDR2 SASEGT. The CDR3 has 15 residues. CDR3 protein: CASSIGQGPTYEQYF. The DNA for the CDR3 is TGTGCCAGCAGTATCGGACAGGGCCCGACCTACGAGCAGTACTTC.

This clone has just a few counts. The gene calls are TRBV10-3 and TRBJ1-2; 10 bases are shared with TRBD1. The CDR3 contains 13 residues. J gave up 4 bases and V 7 bases, and 3 bases lay outside the gene matches. The germline CDR1 and CDR2 sequences are ENHRY and SYGVKD. The CDR3 nucleotides are TGTGCCATCAAAGGGACAGGGGCCTATGGCTACACCTTC. Translated: CAIKGTGAYGYTF.

V and J are TRBV4-1 and TRBJ2-1; D is unresolved. The CDR3 consists of 15 residues. Trimming removed 0 bases from V and 8 bases from J, with 14 bases in between. Per the germline V gene, CDR1 is MGHRA and CDR2 is YSYEKL. The CDR3 nucleotides are TGCGCCAGCAGCCAAGATTACGGTGATATGTATGAGCAGTTCTTC. This encodes CASSQDYGDMYEQFF.